Listed below are T cell receptor beta chains from one sample, sequenced in a study of shared clonotypes between healthy human individuals. Repertoires were generated with immunoSEQ multiplex PCR, while TCRdb's copy carries only in-frame clones and drops some. The sample records about 550,000 clones, about 95% being singletons. Sequences were obtained from naive CD8+ T cells sorted from blood. These receptors were obtained from a woman aged 30 to 39 in good health. The CDR3 runs from the conserved cysteine through the conserved F or W. The order of the fields is J gene, V gene, clone size, D gene, CDR3 DNA, CDR3 protein. A D gene is named only where the DNA matches it firmly. Expanded clones get a size class; other rows say once, few or many, or leave the size out.

>TRBJ1-1|TRBV27|-|TRBD1
TGTGCCAGCTCTCTCCCGACAGGGGCTGGGGACACTGAAGCTTTCTTT
CASSLPTGAGDTEAFF
>TRBJ2-3|TRBV2|-|TRBD2
TGTGCCAGCAGTGATACTAGCGGGCGTTTCACAGATACGCAGTATTTT
CASSDTSGRFTDTQYF
>TRBJ1-5|TRBV6-1|-|-
TGTGCCAGCAGTGAAGCGCTACGGAATAGCAATCAGCCCCAGCATTTT
CASSEALRNSNQPQHF
>TRBJ2-7|TRBV29-1|-|TRBD1
TGCAGCGTTACCTCCGGGACAGACCTTTACGAGCAGTACTTC
CSVTSGTDLYEQYF
>TRBJ2-1|TRBV9|once|-
TGTGCCAGCAGCGTAGACGGGGGTGAGCAGTTCTTC
CASSVDGGEQFF
>TRBJ2-7|TRBV18|-|-
TGTGCCAGCTCCCCAAAGACGGGGTACACCTACGAGCAGTACTTC
CASSPKTGYTYEQYF
>TRBJ1-2|TRBV2|few|-
TGTGCCGCGCCGGGGGGCGGAATCTATGGCTACACCTTC
CAAPGGGIYGYTF
>TRBJ2-5|TRBV28|once|TRBD1
TGTGCCAGCAACCCGCCGAGGGGGCTAAGGACGGAGACCCAGTACTTC
CASNPPRGLRTETQYF
>TRBJ1-5|TRBV4-2|-|-
TGTGCCAGCAGCCAGCCCGACAGCAACAATCAGCCCCAGCATTTT
CASSQPDSNNQPQHF
>TRBJ2-1|TRBV29-1|-|TRBD2
TGCAGCGTTGCGAGGCTAGCGGGAGAAGGAAAAGGCAATGAGCAGTTCTTC
CSVARLAGEGKGNEQFF
>TRBJ2-7|TRBV29-1|-|-
TGCAGCGTTGTAGGCAACTCCTACGAGCAGTACTTC
CSVVGNSYEQYF
>TRBJ2-1|TRBV13|-|-
TGTGCCAGCAGCCAAGCGGAGCCATACAATGAGCAGTTCTTC
CASSQAEPYNEQFF
>TRBJ2-2|TRBV5-4|-|-
TGTGCCAGCAGCTTAGGCCCCACTCCCGGGGCGAACACCGGGGAGCTGTTTTTT
CASSLGPTPGANTGELFF
>TRBJ1-1|TRBV6-1|once|-
TGTGCCAGCAGTGAAGATTTAGGGGCGACTGAAGCTTTCTTT
CASSEDLGATEAFF
>TRBJ2-1|TRBV5-1|-|TRBD2
TGCGCCAGCAGCTGGGGACTAGCGGGAGGGGAGGCCTACAATGAGCAGTTCTTC
CASSWGLAGGEAYNEQFF
>TRBJ2-6|TRBV28|-|-
TGTGCCAGCAGAAGCAGGGATGGGGCCAACGTCCTGACTTTC
CASRSRDGANVLTF
>TRBJ1-1|TRBV7-9|-|-
TGTGCCAGCAGCTCAACTATCACTGAAGCTTTCTTT
CASSSTITEAFF
>TRBJ2-7|TRBV19|once|-
TGTGCCAGTAGTATGAAGAGCTCCTACGAGCAGTACTTC
CASSMKSSYEQYF